Following are 29 T cell receptor beta chains from one sample sequenced in a study of T cell responses to AZD1222 COVID-19 vaccine. Measured with immunoSEQ multiplex PCR; TCRdb has only the in-frame clones, and not every one. The sample consists of 80,000 or so clones, more than 85% of them appearing once. The specimen was peripheral blood, collected on day 0 of AZD1222 vaccination. The receptors here all came from an adult in good health.

CDR3 nucleotide sequence: TGTGCCAGTAGTATTGTCTGGCAAGAGACCCAGTACTTC. Protein product: CASSIVWQETQYF. The chain recombines TRBV19 with TRBJ2-5, with D unresolved. CDR1 and CDR2 from the germline V gene are LNHDA and SQIVND (reference sequence). V was shortened by 3 bases and J by 2 bases, with 7 bases between the two germline ends. The CDR3 contains 13 residues.

V is TRBV18 and J is TRBJ1-1; perhaps TRBD1 as D (6 bases). From germline, CDR1 is KGHSH and CDR2 LQKENI. The V and J ends lost 3 bases and 6 bases respectively, with 17 bases between them. CDR3 length: 15 residues. The CDR3 DNA reads as TGTGCCAGCTCACCCCTTCCACAGGGTTGGGCTGAAGCTTTCTTT. Translating gives CASSPLPQGWAEAFF.

The chain is built from TRBV5-1 and TRBJ1-1; no firm D call. There are 14 residues in the CDR3. CDR1 and CDR2 from the germline V gene are SGHRS and YFSETQ. The V and J ends lost 4 bases and 4 bases respectively, with 14 bases between them. The CDR3 sequence is CASSEATKSTEAFF. The CDR3 nucleotides read TGCGCCAGCAGCGAAGCAACCAAGAGCACTGAAGCTTTCTTT.

The V call is TRBV6-5, the J call TRBJ2-7, with D unresolved. The CDR3 is 16 amino acids. CDR1 and CDR2 (germline): MNHEY, SVGAGI. With 2 bases removed from V and 6 bases from J, the gap between germline ends came to 20 bases. CDR3 amino acids: CASSYTDSGWPGEQYF. The CDR3 bases are TGTGCCAGCAGTTACACTGACTCCGGGTGGCCTGGCGAGCAGTACTTC.

The chain has TRBV19 and TRBJ2-5; 13 nucleotides align to TRBD2. The junction had 10 bases not matched to a gene; V was cut back by 5 bases and J by 1 base. Germline V gives CDR1 LNHDA, CDR2 SQIVND (reference sequence). The CDR3 is made up of 18 amino acids. The CDR3 DNA is TGTGCCAGTAGTCGATCCCGACTAGCGGGGGGACTCCAAGAGACCCAGTACTTC. It yields the protein CASSRSRLAGGLQETQYF.

The chain carries TRBV28 and TRBJ2-7; TRBD2 agrees at 7 bases. Germline-derived CDR1 and CDR2 are MDHEN and SYDVKM. This CDR3 comprises 17 residues. V shed 6 bases, J shed 0 bases, and the junction held 14 bases outside the gene matches. In DNA, the CDR3 is TGTGCCAGCAGCCCTCTCGATCGGGGGGTCCCCTCCTACGAGCAGTACTTC. Translating gives CASSPLDRGVPSYEQYF.

This clone was picked up a small number of times. The chain's CDR3 is CASSFRDTSYEQYF. The DNA for the CDR3 is TGCGCCAGCAGCTTCCGGGACACTTCCTACGAGCAGTACTTC. This sequence joins TRBV5-1 and TRBJ2-7, with a tentative D call TRBD1 (6 bases). CDR1 SGHRS and CDR2 YFSETQ come from the germline V gene. The ends were cut back, 2 bases at V and 1 base at J, with 10 bases in the middle. This CDR3 region has 14 residues.

The V call is TRBV6-1, the J call TRBJ2-1; the D gene is possibly TRBD2 (6 bases). Germline V gene data show CDR1 as MNHNS and CDR2 as SASEGT. The V and J ends lost 2 bases and 3 bases respectively, with 11 bases between them. This CDR3 is 15 amino acids long. CDR3 loop: CASSESAGNYNEQFF. The CDR3 nucleotides are TGTGCCAGCAGTGAATCGGCGGGGAACTACAATGAGCAGTTCTTC.

The rearrangement joins TRBV21-1 to TRBJ2-5. TRBV21-1 is flagged as a pseudogene. CDR3 length equals 15 residues. The CDR3 nucleotides read TGTGCCAGCAGCAAAGCAGGGACGCCATGCAGGGCCCAGTACTTC. This codes for CASSKAGTPCRAQYF.

V is TRBV18 and J is TRBJ1-1; D uncertain. Trimming shortened V by 3 bases and J by 7 bases, and 6 bases separated the two germline ends. CDR3 size: 11 residues. Germline V gene lookup returns CDR1 KGHSH and CDR2 LQKENI. This CDR3 reads CASSPLDEAFF. CDR3 sequence (DNA): TGTGCCAGCTCACCCCTCGATGAAGCTTTCTTT.

The V gene is TRBV7-9, the J gene TRBJ2-7; TRBD1 aligns across 7 bases. This CDR3 is built from 14 residues. Germline assignment: CDR1 SEHNR and CDR2 FQNEAQ (reference sequence). Trimming cost V 2 bases and J 3 bases; bases outside gene matches: 4. The CDR3 loop is CASSLFSGGYEQYF. In nucleotides, the CDR3 is TGTGCCAGCAGCTTATTCTCAGGGGGCTACGAGCAGTACTTC.

The CDR3 sequence: CASSQFNSYEQYF. The CDR3 coding sequence is TGTGCCAGCAGCCAATTCAACTCCTACGAGCAGTACTTC. The V and J genes are TRBV3-1 (or the pseudogene TRBV3-2) and TRBJ2-7; D ambiguous. The V gene lost 2 bases and the J gene lost 0 bases, with 5 bases spanning the gap. The length of the CDR3 is 13 residues. Germline V lookup: CDR1 LGHDT, CDR2 YNNKEL (reference sequence).

V usage is TRBV7-8 and J usage is TRBJ1-1, with a tentative D call TRBD1 (5 bases). Germline V gene data show CDR1 as SGHVS and CDR2 as FQNEAQ. Trimming cost V 5 bases and J 7 bases, with 17 bases left between them. The CDR3 loop spans 14 amino acids. In DNA, the CDR3 is TGTGCCAGCAGCGACACCGACAGTGGGGATGAAGCTTTCTTT. Translating gives CASSDTDSGDEAFF.

This clone was counted a single time. The chain carries TRBV19 and TRBJ2-7; D perhaps matches TRBD2 (6 bases). The V end lost 7 bases, the J end lost 1 base, and 17 bases lay between the germline ends. Germline-derived CDR1 and CDR2 are LNHDA and SQIVND (reference sequence). The CDR3 consists of 15 residues. The CDR3 DNA follows: TGTGCCAGTACCCCACGAGCGGGTGCTTCCTACGAGCAGTACTTC. Its translation: CASTPRAGASYEQYF.

The chain uses TRBV9 and TRBJ1-6; no firm D call. Germline V CDR1 and CDR2: SGDLS, YYNGEE. Trimming took off 0 bases at V and 3 bases at J, with 7 bases between the two ends. This CDR3 has 15 residues. CDR3: CASSVGAVYNSPLHF. DNA of the CDR3: TGTGCCAGCAGCGTAGGGGCAGTCTATAATTCACCCCTCCACTTT. Looking up the rest from reference TRBV9 and TRBJ1-6 gives the full variable domain: DSGVTQTPKHLITATGQRVTLRCSPRSGDLSVYWYQQSLDQGLQFLIQYYNGEERAKGNILERFSAQQFPDLHSELNLSSLELGDSALYFCASSVGAVYNSPLHFGNGTRLTVT.

The DNA of the CDR3 is TGTGCCAGCAGCTCTTCGGACAGCTTAGGACAATCACCCCTCCACTTT. It translates to CASSSSDSLGQSPLHF. This chain joins TRBV5-4 and TRBJ1-6; perhaps TRBD1 as D (6 bases). The germline CDR1 and CDR2 sequences are SGHNT and YYREEE (reference sequence). The V end was cut by 3 bases, the J end by 10 bases, with 20 bases between. This CDR3 has 16 residues.

The chain has TRBV7-3 and TRBJ2-2; a possible D gene is TRBD1 (7 bases). Looked up from germline, CDR1 is SGHTA and CDR2 is FQGTGA. Trimming left V 4 bases short and J 7 bases short, with 16 bases between. There are 15 residues in the CDR3. The CDR3, as DNA: TGTGCCAGCAGCTCCTTACACAGGGGAGGCGGGGAGCTGTTTTTT. It codes for CASSSLHRGGGELFF.

The chain carries TRBV5-4 and TRBJ2-5, with a possible D match to TRBD2 (6 bases). Trimming removed 4 bases from V and 5 bases from J, with 9 bases in between. This CDR3 has 12 amino acids. The germline V gene has CDR1 SGHNT and CDR2 YYREEE (reference sequence). The CDR3 DNA follows: TGTGCCAGCAGCCAGGAGGGCGAGACCCAGTACTTC. This gives the protein CASSQEGETQYF. The entire variable domain, with the rest obtained from reference TRBV5-4 and TRBJ2-5, is as follows: ETGVTQSPTHLIKTRGQQVTLRCSSQSGHNTVSWYQQALGQGPQFIFQYYREEENGRGNFPPRFSGLQFPNYSSELNVNALELDDSALYLCASSQEGETQYFGPGTRLLVL.

V gene TRBV5-6 combines with J gene TRBJ1-4; D not certain. Trimming removed 2 bases from V and 7 bases from J, with 9 bases in between. Germline CDR1 is SGHDT and CDR2 is YYEEEE. The CDR3 length is 13 residues. DNA of the CDR3: TGTGCCAGCAGCTTCTGGGCGGGTGAAAAACTGTTTTTT. This codes for CASSFWAGEKLFF.

The chain uses TRBV28 and TRBJ1-5; a weak D match, TRBD1 (6 bases). The V gene lost 5 bases and the J gene lost 3 bases, with 14 bases spanning the gap. Germline loops: CDR1 MDHEN, CDR2 SYDVKM. The CDR3 is 15 amino acids. DNA for the CDR3: TGTGCCAGCAGTCGAACAGGGCAGATCAATCAGCCCCAGCATTTT. Its protein is CASSRTGQINQPQHF.

The rearrangement links TRBV6-2 or TRBV6-3 to TRBJ2-5, with D perhaps TRBD1 (6 bases). This CDR3 region has 15 residues. From germline, CDR1 is MNHEY and CDR2 SVGEGT. The germline V and J ends were trimmed by 0 bases and 1 base, with 9 bases remaining between them. CDR3 DNA sequence: TGTGCCAGCAGTTACTCGGGGACATTCCAAGAGACCCAGTACTTC. It specifies CASSYSGTFQETQYF.

This chain joins TRBV7-2 and TRBJ1-2, with D perhaps matching TRBD1 (5 bases). V gave up 3 bases and J gave up 4 bases, with 6 bases separating them. This CDR3 is built from 12 residues. Germline V gene sequence: CDR1 SGHTA, CDR2 FQGNSA. The CDR3 sequence: CASSFTGYGYTF. CDR3 sequence (DNA): TGTGCCAGCAGCTTTACAGGCTATGGCTACACCTTC.

This chain connects TRBV10-3 to TRBJ2-7; 9 positions agree with TRBD1. CDR1 ENHRY and CDR2 SYGVKD come from the germline V gene. Trimming cost V 7 bases and J 6 bases; bases outside gene matches: 10. This CDR3 has 14 amino acids. CDR3 region: CAITRQGVIGEQYF. CDR3 nucleotides: TGTGCCATCACCCGACAGGGGGTGATAGGCGAGCAGTACTTC.

The chain is built from TRBV19 and TRBJ2-3; TRBD1 aligns across 10 bases. CDR3 length: 13 amino acids. V was clipped by 5 bases and J by 11 bases; unmatched bases: 7. Germline assignment: CDR1 LNHDA and CDR2 SQIVND (reference sequence). Here the CDR3 DNA reads TGTGCCAGTAGTGAAAACCGGGACAGGGGGCAGTATTTT. It is translated as CASSENRDRGQYF.

The chain recombines TRBV6-5 with TRBJ1-5; no clear D gene. V gave up 6 bases and J gave up 2 bases, with 8 bases separating them. The CDR3 loop spans 13 amino acids. From germline, CDR1 is MNHEY and CDR2 SVGAGI. CDR3 residues: CASRQDGNQPQHF. CDR3 in DNA: TGTGCCAGCAGACAAGACGGCAATCAGCCCCAGCATTTT.

The chain has TRBV9 and TRBJ2-1, with unresolved D. Germline CDR1 and CDR2: SGDLS and YYNGEE. Trimming cost V 3 bases and J 4 bases, with 2 bases left between them. This CDR3 contains 11 residues. CDR3 coding DNA: TGTGCCAGCAGCGGTTACAATGAGCAGTTCTTC. It yields the protein CASSGYNEQFF.

V is TRBV7-6 and J is TRBJ2-2; 7 bases are a match to TRBD2. The junction had 17 bases not matched to a gene; V was cut back by 3 bases and J by 4 bases. Germline assignment: CDR1 SGHVS and CDR2 FNYEAQ. CDR3 length: 19 amino acids. The CDR3 region has the DNA TGTGCCAGCAGCTTTGGCCTAGCGGCGACGACAACCCGCACCGGGGAGCTGTTTTTT. It encodes CASSFGLAATTTRTGELFF.

This chain joins TRBV28 and TRBJ2-5; no clear D gene. This CDR3 is 13 amino acids long. Looked up from germline, CDR1 is MDHEN and CDR2 is SYDVKM. The germline V and J ends were trimmed by 2 bases and 4 bases, with 8 bases remaining between them. The CDR3 nucleotides are TGTGCCAGCAGTTTAAGGGTCCCAGAGACCCAGTACTTC. This translates into CASSLRVPETQYF.

This chain links TRBV30 with TRBJ1-2; 8 bases match TRBD1. This CDR3 region has 13 residues. Germline V gives CDR1 GTSNPN, CDR2 SVGIG (reference sequence). Trimming removed 7 bases from V and 6 bases from J; junction bases left unmatched: 10. CDR3 loop: CASRRDRIDGYTF. CDR3 DNA sequence: TGTGCCTCGCGCAGGGACAGGATAGATGGCTACACCTTC.